This record looks at one TCR beta chain sequence and its context. The antigen is undetermined. Sequencing used immunoSEQ multiplex PCR; TCRdb keeps in-frame clones, though not all of them. In the table there are around 28,000 clones, roughly 80% of which are singletons. Noted time point: week 23, last vaccination. Vaccinated patients received 300 ug of mutant IDH1 20-mer peptide per dose, with topical imiquimod. This specimen comes from a study of a mutant IDH1 vaccine in newly diagnosed glioma. Trimming took 6 bases from V and 5 from J, leaving 11 bases between them. This CDR3 is built from 12 residues. CDR1 and CDR2 from the germline V gene are MNHNY and SVGAGI (reference sequence).

The sample consisted of PBMCs, taken from a glioma patient whose treatment included an IDH1 peptide vaccine. This TCR was sampled from a woman in her twenties or thirties with glioma. The chain uses TRBV6-6 and TRBJ2-7; a possible D gene is TRBD1 (5 bases). The CDR3 region has the DNA TGTGCCAGCAGCCTGACAGATCACGAGCAGTACTTC. Amino acid sequence: CASSLTDHEQYF.